This is a list of T cell receptor beta chains from one sample in a study of T cells in Graves' hyperthyroidism and ophthalmopathy. TCRdb re-analysed the multiplex PCR reads in MiXCR, keeping a single row per CDR3 protein. This table has some 460,000 distinct CDR3 sequences, 15% to 17% appearing once. The sample was blood. The receptor set was obtained from a woman between 18 and 29 years old with Graves' hyperthyroidism. Both conserved end residues are part of each CDR3. A D gene is named only where the DNA matches it firmly. Not every row has a clone size; where given, it reads once, few, many or a size class.

>many|12|NA|TRBJ2-1|TRBV6-1
TGTGCCAGCAGTCAGGGGCTCAATGAGCAGTTCTTC
CASSQGLNEQFF
>NA|16|TRBD1|TRBJ1-6|TRBV5-1
TGCGCCAGCAGCCACGGACAGGGCTCCTATAATTCACCCCTCCACTTT
CASSHGQGSYNSPLHF
>many|14|NA|TRBJ1-5|TRBV19
TGTGCCAGTAGTCCTGACAGTAGCAATCAGCCCCAGCATTTT
CASSPDSSNQPQHF
>few|12|NA|TRBJ2-1|TRBV12-3/TRBV12-4
TGTGCCACCACACGGGGGTTCAATGAGCAGTTCTTC
CATTRGFNEQFF
>NA|10|NA|TRBJ2-5|TRBV12-5
TGTGCTAGTGGTTCAATTACCCAGTACTTC
CASGSITQYF
>many|15|TRBD1|TRBJ1-1|TRBV27
TGTGCCAGCAGTTCCCAGACCACAGGGGGCACTGAAGCTTTCTTT
CASSSQTTGGTEAFF
>few|16|TRBD1|TRBJ1-5|TRBV12-3/TRBV12-4
TGTGCCAGCAGTTTCCGGGACAGGGTCACCAATCAGCCCCAGCATTTT
CASSFRDRVTNQPQHF
>NA|17|TRBD1|TRBJ1-4|TRBV27
TGTGCCAGCAGTTCGGGGACAGGGGCGGCAACTAATGAAAAACTGTTTTTT
CASSSGTGAATNEKLFF
>many|17|NA|TRBJ1-6|TRBV6-1
TGTGCCAGCAGCCCTAGGCCCGGCGGCGCCTATAATTCACCCCTCCACTTT
CASSPRPGGAYNSPLHF
>many|15|TRBD2|TRBJ2-1|TRBV4-2
TGTGCCAGCAGCCTTGAACGGCGGGAGTACAATGAGCAGTTCTTC
CASSLERREYNEQFF
>many|15|NA|TRBJ2-1|TRBV12-3/TRBV12-4
TGTGCCAGCAGTTTCGGCCCGGAGGATCCCATTGAGCAGTTCTTC
CASSFGPEDPIEQFF
>many|11|NA|TRBJ2-1|TRBV20-1
TGCAGTGCTAGTAGGAGGGATGAGCAGTTCTTC
CSASRRDEQFF
>NA|16|NA|TRBJ1-5|TRBV28
TGTGCCAGCAGTTTATTCGGGGGGGTTGGAAATCAGCCCCAGCATTTT
CASSLFGGVGNQPQHF
>many|15|TRBD1|TRBJ1-4|TRBV29-1
TGCAGCGTTCATGTTCAGGGGGCGACTAATGAAAAACTGTTTTTT
CSVHVQGATNEKLFF
>many|13|NA|TRBJ1-2|TRBV27
TGTGCCAGCAGTTTTAGTCTCGAGGGTGGCTACACCTTC
CASSFSLEGGYTF
>NA|15|TRBD1|TRBJ1-1|TRBV2
TGTGCCAGCAGTCAAGACAGGGGGCCAGGTACTGAAGCTTTCTTT
CASSQDRGPGTEAFF
>many|16|TRBD2|TRBJ2-1|TRBV11-1
TGTGCCAGCAGCTCCCGAGGGACTAGCGTGGACAATGAGCAGTTCTTC
CASSSRGTSVDNEQFF
>many|15|NA|TRBJ2-7|TRBV15
TGTGCCACCAGCAGTGTCGATGGAGGCTCCTACGAGCAGTACTTC
CATSSVDGGSYEQYF
>many|15|NA|TRBJ2-5|TRBV13
TGTGCCAGCAGCCCCGAGGCCGGACAGCAAGAGACCCAGTACTTC
CASSPEAGQQETQYF
>NA|14|NA|TRBJ2-1|TRBV28
TGTGCCAGCACAGTGGCATTAGGGTACAATGAGCAGTTCTTC
CASTVALGYNEQFF
>few|14|NA|TRBJ2-1|TRBV12-5
TGTGCTAGTGGTTTGGAAAGCTCCTACAATGAGCAGTTCTTC
CASGLESSYNEQFF
>NA|14|TRBD2|TRBJ2-7|TRBV5-1
TGCGCCAGCAGGGGGGGACTAGCGGCCTACGAGCAGTACTTC
CASRGGLAAYEQYF
>many|14|NA|TRBJ1-1|TRBV11-2
TGTGCCAGCAGCCTGGGGAGGAGCAGCACTGAAGCTTTCTTT
CASSLGRSSTEAFF